The rows below give T cell receptor beta chains drawn from one sample of a study of cytomegalovirus exposure and HLA in healthy donors. Profiling relied on immunoSEQ multiplex PCR, and the TCRdb table lists in-frame clones only, not all of them. Among 100,000 to 150,000 clones listed, about 77% were seen once. Sequenced material: PBMCs. The receptors come from a woman aged 35 to 49 in good health and CMV-seronegative. Each CDR3 is given with its conserved first and last residue. D genes are given only for firm matches. The size entry is marked missing in some rows and otherwise reads once, few, many or a size class.

>17|TRBD2|-|TRBV30|TRBJ2-3
TGTGCCTGGAGTGTTGGTAGCGGGGGGTTTAGCACAGATACGCAGTATTTT
CAWSVGSGGFSTDTQYF
>15|-|-|TRBV7-2|TRBJ2-5
TGTGCCAGCAGCCAAGGAGGGCATCTCCAAGAGACCCAGTACTTC
CASSQGGHLQETQYF
>12|-|-|TRBV5-1|TRBJ2-3
TGCGCCAGCAGCTTGGACTTAGATACGCAGTATTTT
CASSLDLDTQYF
>16|-|-|TRBV4-3|TRBJ2-3
TGCGCCAGCAGCCAAGGGGCGACGCTCAGCACAGATACGCAGTATTTT
CASSQGATLSTDTQYF
>12|-|-|TRBV7-3|TRBJ2-3
TGTGCCAGCAGCGGCTGGGGGGAGGCGCAGTATTTT
CASSGWGEAQYF
>16|-|-|TRBV5-6|TRBJ2-3
TGTGCCAGCAGCTTGGTCCTAGTGCAGTTCACAGATACGCAGTATTTT
CASSLVLVQFTDTQYF
>16|TRBD1|-|TRBV9|TRBJ2-2
TGTGCCAGCAGCCCTAGGCAGGGGGCAATCGCCGGGGAGCTGTTTTTT
CASSPRQGAIAGELFF
>12|TRBD2|-|TRBV9|TRBJ2-3
TGTGCCTCCCAGCGGGCTAGCGGGGTTCAGTATTTT
CASQRASGVQYF
>18|TRBD2|few|TRBV19|TRBJ2-3
TGTGCCAGTAGTGGAATAGCGGGGGGCCCGTGGGGCACAGATACGCAGTATTTT
CASSGIAGGPWGTDTQYF
>14|TRBD1|-|TRBV19|TRBJ1-5
TGTGCCAGTAGTACGGACAGGGTAATGCAGCCCCAGCATTTT
CASSTDRVMQPQHF